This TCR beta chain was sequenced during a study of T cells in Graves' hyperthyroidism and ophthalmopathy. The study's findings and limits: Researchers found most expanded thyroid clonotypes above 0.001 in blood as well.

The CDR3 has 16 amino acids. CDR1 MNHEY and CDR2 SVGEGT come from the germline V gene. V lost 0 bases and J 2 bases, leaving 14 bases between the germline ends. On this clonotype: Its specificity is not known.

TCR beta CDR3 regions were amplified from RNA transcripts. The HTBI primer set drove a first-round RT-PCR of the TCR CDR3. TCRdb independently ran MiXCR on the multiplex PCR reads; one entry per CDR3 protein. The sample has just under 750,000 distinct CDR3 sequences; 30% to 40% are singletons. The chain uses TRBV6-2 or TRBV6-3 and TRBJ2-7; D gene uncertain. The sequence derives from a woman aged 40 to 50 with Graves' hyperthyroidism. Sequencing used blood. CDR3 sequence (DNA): TGTGCCAGCAGTTACTCGAATGGTCCACCCCCCTACGAGCAGTACTTC. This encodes CASSYSNGPPPYEQYF.